Listed below are T cell receptor beta chains from one sample, sequenced in a study of T cell changes during pregnancy in multiple sclerosis. Sequenced by immunoSEQ multiplex PCR; TCRdb stores in-frame clones only, minus some. The data contain about 55,000 clones, around 89% of them singletons. Source: CD4+ T cells from peripheral blood mononuclear cells, taken in the first trimester of pregnancy. These receptors came from a female donor with multiple sclerosis, enrolled in a pregnancy study. Both conserved end residues are part of each CDR3. D genes are given only for firm matches. A clone size is listed for some rows: how often the clone was seen (once, few, many), or a class if it is expanded.

TRBV5-4	NA	NA	TRBJ1-1	TGTGCCAGCAGCTTGGAATCAGGGGTTAATGATGAAGCTTTCTTT	CASSLESGVNDEAFF
TRBV4-3	NA	TRBD2	TRBJ2-2	TGCGCCAGCAGGCGGGAGGGGGGCTATGGCGCCGGGGAGCTGTTTTTT	CASRREGGYGAGELFF
TRBV19	NA	TRBD1	TRBJ1-4	TGTGCCAGTTTGAAGGGACAGGGGGCTTTAGGTGAAAAACTGTTTTTT	CASLKGQGALGEKLFF
TRBV9	NA	TRBD2	TRBJ2-1	TGTGCCAGCAGCCCTCGGTTAGCGGGGTACAATGAGCAGTTCTTC	CASSPRLAGYNEQFF
TRBV28	NA	NA	TRBJ2-3	TGTGCCAGCAGTTGGCTAGCAGATACGCAGTATTTT	CASSWLADTQYF
TRBV30	NA	TRBD1	TRBJ2-5	TGTGCCTGGTCGGGACAGGGGTCCCGAGAGACCCAGTACTTC	CAWSGQGSRETQYF
TRBV2	few	NA	TRBJ2-3	TGTGCCAGCAAAATATCTGTCAGCACAGATACGCAGTATTTT	CASKISVSTDTQYF
TRBV7-9	NA	TRBD1	TRBJ2-7	TGTGCCAGCAGCTCGACAGGGGCCTACGAGCAGTACTTC	CASSSTGAYEQYF
TRBV10-3	NA	TRBD2	TRBJ2-7	TGTGCCACCGGGGGTCAACTAGCGGACACCTCCTACGAGCAGTACTTC	CATGGQLADTSYEQYF
TRBV28	NA	NA	TRBJ2-7	TGTGCCAGCAGTCCTTGGACTTCCCGGGGCGAGCAGTACTTC	CASSPWTSRGEQYF
TRBV29-1	NA	TRBD2	TRBJ2-7	TGCAGCGAAGGACTAGCGGGATACGGCGAGCAGTACTTC	CSEGLAGYGEQYF
TRBV7-8	NA	NA	TRBJ1-2	TGTGCCAGCAGCTCACACCAGGGTACTTTATCCAACTATGGCTACACCTTC	CASSSHQGTLSNYGYTF
TRBV14	NA	TRBD1	TRBJ1-6	TGTGCCAGCAGCCAACTACACCGGGACAGGGGTTCACCCCTCCACTTT	CASSQLHRDRGSPLHF
TRBV14	NA	NA	TRBJ1-2	TGTGCCAGCAGCCAAGTGGCCTACTATGGCTACACCTTC	CASSQVAYYGYTF
TRBV7-2	NA	TRBD1	TRBJ1-4	TGTGCCAGCAGCCCCCCAGCCACCGGGACAGGGGAACGAAAACTGTTTTTT	CASSPPATGTGERKLFF
TRBV7-9	NA	TRBD1	TRBJ2-3	TGTGCCAGCAGCCCATTACAGGGGCCCGACACAGATACGCAGTATTTT	CASSPLQGPDTDTQYF
TRBV19	NA	TRBD1	TRBJ1-5	TGTGCCAGCAGTATCCCAAGGGGGCTTTATCAGCCCCAGCATTTT	CASSIPRGLYQPQHF
TRBV18	NA	NA	TRBJ1-4	TGTGCCAGCTCACCACCCGGGACTTGGGGTGAAAAACTGTTTTTT	CASSPPGTWGEKLFF
TRBV5-4	NA	TRBD1	TRBJ2-6	TGTGCCAGCAGCTTAGACAGGGGAAGTGGGGCCAACGTCCTGACTTTC	CASSLDRGSGANVLTF
TRBV5-4	NA	NA	TRBJ2-5	TGTGCCAGCAGCAGGGCTAGCGTTGAGACCCAGTACTTC	CASSRASVETQYF
TRBV14	NA	NA	TRBJ2-3	TGTGCCAGCAGCCAAGGGATACGGTCAGCGACCCCCCGGGATACGCAGTATTTT	CASSQGIRSATPRDTQYF
TRBV2	NA	NA	TRBJ2-1	TGTGCCAGCAGTCTGCGGAAACAGGCGGTCAATGAGCAGTTCTTC	CASSLRKQAVNEQFF